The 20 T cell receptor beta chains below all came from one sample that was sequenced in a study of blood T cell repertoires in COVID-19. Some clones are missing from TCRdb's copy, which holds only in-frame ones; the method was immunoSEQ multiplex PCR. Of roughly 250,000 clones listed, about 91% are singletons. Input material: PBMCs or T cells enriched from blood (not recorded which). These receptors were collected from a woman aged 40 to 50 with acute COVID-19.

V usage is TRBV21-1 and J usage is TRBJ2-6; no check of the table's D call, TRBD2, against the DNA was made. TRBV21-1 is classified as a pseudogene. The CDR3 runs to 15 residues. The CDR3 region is CASSNPGSGANVLTF. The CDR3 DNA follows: TGTGCCAGCAGCAACCCGGGATCTGGGGCCAACGTCCTGACTTTC.

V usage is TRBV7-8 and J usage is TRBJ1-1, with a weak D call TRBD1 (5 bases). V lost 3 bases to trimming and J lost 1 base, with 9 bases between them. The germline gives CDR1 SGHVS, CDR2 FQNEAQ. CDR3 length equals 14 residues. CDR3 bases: TGTGCCAGCAGCTTGGGGCAGACGAACACTGAAGCTTTCTTT. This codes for CASSLGQTNTEAFF. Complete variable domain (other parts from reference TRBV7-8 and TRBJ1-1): GAGVSQSPRYKVAKRGQDVALRCDPISGHVSLFWYQQALGQGPEFLTYFQNEAQLDKSGLPSDRFFAERPEGSVSTLKIQRTQQEDSAVYLCASSLGQTNTEAFFGQGTRLTVV.

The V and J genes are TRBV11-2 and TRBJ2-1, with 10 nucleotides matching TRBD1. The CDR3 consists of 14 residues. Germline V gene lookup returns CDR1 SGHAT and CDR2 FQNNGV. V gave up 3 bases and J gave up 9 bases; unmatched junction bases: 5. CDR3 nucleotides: TGTGCCAGCAGCTTGGGACAGGGGCGGGGTGAGCAGTTCTTC. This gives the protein CASSLGQGRGEQFF.

The chain's CDR3 is CASSEAQLGGVGNSPLHF. CDR3 in DNA: TGTGCCAGCAGTGAAGCGCAATTAGGAGGGGTCGGGAATTCACCCCTCCACTTT. V and J are TRBV6-1 and TRBJ1-6; the D gene is possibly TRBD1 (5 bases). Germline V gene data show CDR1 as MNHNS and CDR2 as SASEGT. V lost 0 bases to trimming and J lost 7 bases, with 19 bases between them. CDR3 length: 18 amino acids.

The CDR3 nucleotides read TGTGCCAGTAGTATAGTTGAGGGCAAAACAAAATCCTACGAGCAGTACTTC. It encodes CASSIVEGKTKSYEQYF. V and J are TRBV19 and TRBJ2-7; the D gene is possibly TRBD2 (5 bases). V lost 1 base and J 1 base, leaving 17 bases between the germline ends. CDR1 and CDR2 from the germline V gene are LNHDA and SQIVND (reference sequence). The CDR3 covers 17 residues.

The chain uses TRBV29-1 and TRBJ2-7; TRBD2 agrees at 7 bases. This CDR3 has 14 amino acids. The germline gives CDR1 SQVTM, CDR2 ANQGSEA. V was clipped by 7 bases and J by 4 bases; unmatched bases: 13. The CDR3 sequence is CSASGGAGAYEQYF. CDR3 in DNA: TGCAGCGCCAGTGGAGGCGCGGGAGCTTACGAGCAGTACTTC.

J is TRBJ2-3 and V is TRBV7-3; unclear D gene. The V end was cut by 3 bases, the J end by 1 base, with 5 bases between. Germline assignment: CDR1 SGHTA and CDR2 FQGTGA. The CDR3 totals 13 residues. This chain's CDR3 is CASSFRGTDTQYF. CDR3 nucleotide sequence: TGTGCCAGCAGCTTCCGGGGCACAGATACGCAGTATTTT.

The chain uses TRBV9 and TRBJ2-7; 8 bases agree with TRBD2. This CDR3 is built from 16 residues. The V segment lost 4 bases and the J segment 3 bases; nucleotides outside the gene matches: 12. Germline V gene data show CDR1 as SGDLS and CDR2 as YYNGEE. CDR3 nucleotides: TGTGCCAGCAGCTCACCGGCGGCTAGCGGGCGCTACGAGCAGTACTTC. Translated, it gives CASSSPAASGRYEQYF.

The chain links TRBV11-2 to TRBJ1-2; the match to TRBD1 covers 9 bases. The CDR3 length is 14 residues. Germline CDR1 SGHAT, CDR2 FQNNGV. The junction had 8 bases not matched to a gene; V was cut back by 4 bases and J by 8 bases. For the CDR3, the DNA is TGTGCCAGCAGCTCACCGGGACAGGGAACGGGCTACACCTTC. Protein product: CASSSPGQGTGYTF. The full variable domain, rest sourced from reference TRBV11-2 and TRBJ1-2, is EAGVAQSPRYKIIEKRQSVAFWCNPISGHATLYWYQQILGQGPKLLIQFQNNGVVDDSQLPKDRFSAERLKGVDSTLKIQPAKLEDSAVYLCASSSPGQGTGYTFGSGTRLTVV.

This CDR3 is CATVEGVGVTDTQYF. The DNA of the CDR3 is TGTGCCACAGTTGAGGGGGTAGGAGTTACAGATACGCAGTATTTT. The chain has TRBV7-9 and TRBJ2-3; D might be TRBD1 (6 bases). The CDR3 is 15 amino acids. Germline-derived CDR1 and CDR2 are SEHNR and FQNEAQ (reference sequence). V dropped 10 bases and J dropped 3 bases, with 20 bases sitting between them.

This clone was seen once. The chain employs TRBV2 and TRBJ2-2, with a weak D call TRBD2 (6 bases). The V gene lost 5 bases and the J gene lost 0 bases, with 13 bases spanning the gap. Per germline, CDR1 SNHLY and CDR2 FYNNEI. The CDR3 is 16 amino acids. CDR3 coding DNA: TGTGCCAGCAGTTGGGACTCGACCTCGAACACCGGGGAGCTGTTTTTT. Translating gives CASSWDSTSNTGELFF.

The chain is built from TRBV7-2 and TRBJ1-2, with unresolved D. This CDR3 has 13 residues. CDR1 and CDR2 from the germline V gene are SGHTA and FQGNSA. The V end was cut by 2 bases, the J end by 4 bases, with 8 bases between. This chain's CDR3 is CASSLSTGYGYTF. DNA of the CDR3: TGTGCCAGCAGCTTATCCACCGGCTATGGCTACACCTTC.

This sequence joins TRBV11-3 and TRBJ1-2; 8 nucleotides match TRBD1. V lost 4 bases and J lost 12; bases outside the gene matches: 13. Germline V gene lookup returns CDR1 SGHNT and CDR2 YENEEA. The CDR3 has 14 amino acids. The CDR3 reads CASSSTGTGTPNTF. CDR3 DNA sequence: TGTGCCAGCAGCTCGACCGGGACAGGAACTCCAAACACCTTC.

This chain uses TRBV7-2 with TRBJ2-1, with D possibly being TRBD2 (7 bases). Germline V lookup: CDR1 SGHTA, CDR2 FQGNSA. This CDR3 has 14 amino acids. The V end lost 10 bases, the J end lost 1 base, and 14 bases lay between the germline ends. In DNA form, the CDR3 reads TGTGCCACGCCGGGGGGCCGATCCTACAATGAGCAGTTCTTC. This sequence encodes CATPGGRSYNEQFF.

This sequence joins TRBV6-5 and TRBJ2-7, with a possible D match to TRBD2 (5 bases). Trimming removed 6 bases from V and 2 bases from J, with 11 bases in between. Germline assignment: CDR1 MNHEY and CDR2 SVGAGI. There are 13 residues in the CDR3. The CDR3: CASRRSGAYEQYV. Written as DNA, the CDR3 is TGTGCCAGCAGACGGAGCGGAGCCTACGAGCAGTACGTC.

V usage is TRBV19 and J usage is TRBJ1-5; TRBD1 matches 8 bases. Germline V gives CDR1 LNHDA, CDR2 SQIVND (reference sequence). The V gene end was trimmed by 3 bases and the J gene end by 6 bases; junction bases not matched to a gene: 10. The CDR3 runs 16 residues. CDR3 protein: CASSIKTGVFTQPQHF. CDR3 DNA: TGTGCCAGTAGTATTAAGACAGGGGTCTTTACTCAGCCCCAGCATTTT.

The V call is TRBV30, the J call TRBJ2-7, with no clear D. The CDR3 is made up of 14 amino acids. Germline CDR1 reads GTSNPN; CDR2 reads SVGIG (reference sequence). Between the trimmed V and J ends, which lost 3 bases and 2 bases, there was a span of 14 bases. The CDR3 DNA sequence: TGTGCCTGGAGAGGAATGGCGCGGACCTACGAGCAGTACTTC. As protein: CAWRGMARTYEQYF.

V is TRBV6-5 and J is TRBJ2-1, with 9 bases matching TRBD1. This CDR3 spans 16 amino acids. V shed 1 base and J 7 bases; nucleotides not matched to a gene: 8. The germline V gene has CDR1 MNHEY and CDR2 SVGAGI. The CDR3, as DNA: TGTGCCAGCAGTTACTATCGGACAGGGGTTAAGAATGAGCAGTTCTTC. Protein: CASSYYRTGVKNEQFF.

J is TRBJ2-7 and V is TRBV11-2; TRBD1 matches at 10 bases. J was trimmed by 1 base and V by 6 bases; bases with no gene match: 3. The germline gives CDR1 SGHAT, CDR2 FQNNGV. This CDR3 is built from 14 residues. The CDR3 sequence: CASSWDRGSYEQYV. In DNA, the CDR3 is TGTGCCAGCAGTTGGGACAGGGGTTCCTACGAGCAGTACGTC.

CDR3 loop: CASSKDRRNEKLFF. DNA of the CDR3: TGTGCCAGTAGTAAGGACAGGCGTAATGAAAAACTGTTTTTT. J is TRBJ1-4 and V is TRBV19; 7 positions match TRBD1. J lost 4 bases, V lost 4 bases, and 3 bases had no gene match. The germline gives CDR1 LNHDA, CDR2 SQIVND (reference sequence). This CDR3 has 14 residues.